The 11 T cell receptor beta chains below all came from one sample that was sequenced in a study of shared clonotypes between healthy human individuals (dated by TCRdb to about 2020). The library was prepared using the immunoSEQ multiplex PCR assay. The immuneACCESS repertoire file appears here via TCRdb, limited to in-frame rearrangements. These files lack a portion of the clones; in checked studies, under half of the deficit traces to unresolved V genes, and the cause of the others is not known. A total of about 710,000 clones appear in this sample, approximately 77% of them only once. Of the sample, over 1.5% falls within the top ten clones. Sequenced sample: memory CD4+ T cells sorted from blood. The sample's cell subset or site label is to be understood as: CD45RA-negative fraction. The receptor set was obtained from a woman in her 30s in good health.

A single count supports this clone. The V gene is TRBV11-2, the J gene TRBJ1-4; 9 bases map to TRBD1. CDR3 length equals 15 residues. Trimming removed 5 bases from V and 8 bases from J; junction bases left unmatched: 9. The germline gives CDR1 SGHAT, CDR2 FQNNGV. CDR3 protein: CASSHWGTGSEKLFF. The CDR3 region has the DNA TGTGCCAGCAGCCACTGGGGGACAGGGTCGGAAAAACTGTTTTTT.

The chain joins TRBV4-2 to TRBJ2-5; D uncertain. The J call may be in error: the DNA end matches TRBJ2-7 better. Germline CDR1 is LGHNA and CDR2 is YNFKEQ. The length of the CDR3 is 14 residues. CDR3 sequence: CASSQGLLSYEQYF. CDR3 coding DNA: TGTGCCAGCAGCCAAGGACTTTTGAGCTACGAGCAGTACTTC.

In its sample, this clone was seen many times. The rearrangement joins TRBV7-8 to TRBJ2-1, with unresolved D. The V end was cut by 2 bases, the J end by 9 bases, with 20 bases between. The CDR3 totals 16 residues. The germline gives CDR1 SGHVS, CDR2 FQNEAQ. The CDR3 nucleotides are TGTGCCAGCAGCTTATCCCTGAGCGTAAGAGTGGGTGAGCAGTTCTTC. Translation: CASSLSLSVRVGEQFF. Full variable domain (outside the CDR3, taken from reference TRBV7-8 and TRBJ2-1): GAGVSQSPRYKVAKRGQDVALRCDPISGHVSLFWYQQALGQGPEFLTYFQNEAQLDKSGLPSDRFFAERPEGSVSTLKIQRTQQEDSAVYLCASSLSLSVRVGEQFFGPGTRLTVL.

V gene TRBV10-3 combines with J gene TRBJ2-7, with D unclear. The length of the CDR3 is 16 residues. V was cut by 4 bases and J by 0 bases, with 16 bases left in between. CDR1 and CDR2 from the germline V gene are ENHRY and SYGVKD. The CDR3 here is CAISASPALSSYEQYF. In DNA, the CDR3 is TGTGCCATCAGTGCGTCCCCAGCCTTAAGCTCCTACGAGCAGTACTTC.

This clone was detected only a few times. The rearrangement links TRBV18 to TRBJ2-1, with a possible D match to TRBD2 (5 bases). This CDR3 has 13 residues. V lost 1 base and J 5 bases, leaving 6 bases between the germline ends. Germline values: CDR1 KGHSH, CDR2 LQKENI. In DNA form, the CDR3 reads TGTGCCAGCTCACCACTGCGGGACAATGAGCAGTTCTTC. Translation: CASSPLRDNEQFF. The whole variable domain, remainder taken from reference TRBV18 and TRBJ2-1, is NAGVMQNPRHLVRRRGQEARLRCSPMKGHSHVYWYRQLPEEGLKFMVYLQKENIIDESGMPKERFSAEFPKEGPSILRIQQVVRGDSAAYFCASSPLRDNEQFFGPGTRLTVL.

This clone appeared many times. Other DNA sequences in this sample translate to the same CDR3. The V and J genes are TRBV4-1 and TRBJ2-1; D is uncertain. V lost 1 base and J 2 bases, leaving 12 bases between the germline ends. The CDR3 totals 16 residues. Germline V CDR1 and CDR2: MGHRA, YSYEKL. In nucleotides, the CDR3 is TGCGCCAGCAGCCAAGTGGACCTTCTTACCTACAATGAGCAGTTCTTC. Amino acid sequence: CASSQVDLLTYNEQFF.

The gene calls are TRBV2 and TRBJ2-1; the match to TRBD2 covers 7 bases. There are 15 residues in the CDR3. After removal of 6 bases from V and 3 bases from J, the junction contained 8 bases not matched to a gene. CDR1 and CDR2 from the germline V gene are SNHLY and FYNNEI. CDR3 amino acids: CASRANSGLYNEQFF. The CDR3 nucleotides read TGTGCCAGCAGGGCGAATAGCGGGCTCTACAATGAGCAGTTCTTC.

A note on this clone: The same CDR3 is also encoded by other DNA sequences in this sample. The gene calls are TRBV25-1 and TRBJ1-5, with unresolved D. CDR3 length equals 12 residues. Trimming took 3 bases from V and 1 from J, leaving 1 base between them. Germline-derived CDR1 and CDR2 are MGHDK and SYGVNS. The CDR3 region has the DNA TGTGCCAGCAGTGAGAGCAATCAGCCCCAGCATTTT. Its protein product is CASSESNQPQHF. Together with reference TRBV25-1 and TRBJ1-5, the CDR3 gives the full variable domain: EADIYQTPRYLVIGTGKKITLECSQTMGHDKMYWYQQDPGMELHLIHYSYGVNSTEKGDLSSESTVSRIRTEHFPLTLESARPSHTSQYLCASSESNQPQHFGDGTRLSIL.

V gene TRBV29-1 combines with J gene TRBJ1-2; TRBD1 is a possible D gene (5 bases). The CDR3 contains 12 residues. Germline V gene sequence: CDR1 SQVTM, CDR2 ANQGSEA. V shed 3 bases and J shed 4 bases, with 9 bases lying between them. CDR3 DNA sequence: TGCAGCGTTGAGGGGCAGCCCTATGGCTACACCTTC. It translates to CSVEGQPYGYTF.

This clone was seen only a few times. The chain uses TRBV6-1 and TRBJ1-2; D remains unclear. Germline CDR1 MNHNS, CDR2 SASEGT. Trimming took 1 base from V and 7 from J, leaving 13 bases between them. This CDR3 is 14 amino acids long. The CDR3 here is CASSEGEGASGYTF. The CDR3 region has the DNA TGTGCCAGCAGTGAAGGCGAAGGCGCGAGTGGCTACACCTTC.

This chain joins TRBV6-1 and TRBJ2-7; D uncertain. Germline-derived CDR1 and CDR2 are MNHNS and SASEGT. With 0 bases removed from V and 6 bases from J, the gap between germline ends came to 6 bases. This CDR3 has 12 amino acids. The CDR3 DNA is TGTGCCAGCAGTGAAGCGGGGTCCGAGCAGTACTTC. Its translation is CASSEAGSEQYF.